A single TCR beta chain is shown here with its context. This entry comes from a study of blood T cell repertoires in COVID-19. Data came from immunoSEQ multiplex PCR; TCRdb stores just in-frame clones and leaves some out. The table lists approximately 240,000 clones, less than 90% of them singletons. This CDR3 has 13 residues. Germline values: CDR1 SGHVS, CDR2 FNYEAQ. The germline V and J ends were trimmed by 2 bases and 4 bases, with 8 bases remaining between them. V gene TRBV7-6 combines with J gene TRBJ2-5; D call uncertain. The source material was peripheral blood. The receptor's source is a woman aged 55-69 years who had recovered from COVID-19. The CDR3 coding sequence is TGTGCCAGCAGCTTAAGCCCCATAGAGACCCAGTACTTC. Translated: CASSLSPIETQYF.